These 29 T cell receptor beta chains were sequenced from one sample in a study of CD8 T cells in Susac syndrome (dated by TCRdb to between 2019 and 2020). The library was made by the immunoSEQ multiplex PCR assay. RNA was extracted with the RNeasy kit and 0.5 to 1 ug was reverse transcribed using random hexamers. TCRdb reanalyzed the raw reads on its own, using fastp at Q25 for trimming and MiXCR for clone calling, and kept in-frame beta chains. When rows share a CDR3 protein, they turn into one entry using the most common DNA and genes. This sample is represented by 150,000 to 200,000 distinct CDR3 sequences; approximately 94% of them were singletons. The ten biggest clones cover roughly 0.11% of the sample. The specimen sequenced was CD4+ T cells from PBMCs. These receptors all come from a human donor with Susac syndrome.

V usage is TRBV18 and J usage is TRBJ2-6; D might be TRBD2 (7 bases). The length of the CDR3 is 16 residues. Trimming removed 3 bases from V and 2 bases from J, with 11 bases in between. Germline lookup yields CDR1 KGHSH and CDR2 LQKENI. The CDR3 DNA sequence: TGTGCCAGCTCACCTACAGGGACTACTGGGGCCAACGTCCTGACTTTC. Translated, it gives CASSPTGTTGANVLTF.

This clonotype occurred once. The chain joins TRBV19 to TRBJ1-2; D is perhaps TRBD1 (5 bases). This CDR3 contains 16 residues. Trimming pared 5 bases from V and 3 bases from J, leaving 19 bases between. Germline CDR1 LNHDA, CDR2 SQIVND (reference sequence). CDR3 sequence reads: CASSSPPGGFDYGYTF. CDR3 bases: TGTGCCAGTAGTTCACCCCCCGGGGGTTTTGACTATGGCTACACCTTC.

The chain links TRBV12-5 to TRBJ2-2, with a weak D call TRBD1 (6 bases). The V end was cut by 6 bases, the J end by 2 bases, with 13 bases between. The length of the CDR3 is 15 residues. Germline CDR1 is LGHNT and CDR2 is FRNRAP. In DNA, the CDR3 is TGTGCTAGTGGGACCGGACAGTCCAACACCGGGGAGCTGTTTTTT. Translating it yields CASGTGQSNTGELFF.

The J gene is TRBJ2-7, the V gene TRBV25-1; unclear D gene. Germline V gene data show CDR1 as MGHDK and CDR2 as SYGVNS. The CDR3 covers 13 residues. V lost 2 bases to trimming and J lost 2 bases, with 7 bases between them. CDR3 sequence reads: CASSEPITYEQYF. CDR3 in DNA: TGTGCCAGCAGTGAACCGATCACCTACGAGCAGTACTTC.

In its sample, this clonotype was seen once. The V and J genes are TRBV5-6 and TRBJ2-5; no clear D. Germline V gene sequence: CDR1 SGHDT, CDR2 YYEEEE. V was pared by 0 bases and J by 5 bases, with 8 bases between. The CDR3 has 13 amino acids. CDR3 region: CASSLDGTETQYF. The CDR3 region has the DNA TGTGCCAGCAGCTTGGATGGCACGGAGACCCAGTACTTC. Filled out from reference TRBV5-6 and TRBJ2-5, the complete variable domain reads DAGVTQSPTHLIKTRGQQVTLRCSPKSGHDTVSWYQQALGQGPQFIFQYYEEEERQRGNFPDRFSGHQFPNYSSELNVNALLLGDSALYLCASSLDGTETQYFGPGTRLLVL.

In DNA form, the CDR3 reads TGCGCCAGCAGCCTTGCGGTGAACACCGGGGAGCTGTTTTTT. It yields the protein CASSLAVNTGELFF. The genes are TRBV5-1 and TRBJ2-2; D remains ambiguous. From germline, CDR1 is SGHRS and CDR2 YFSETQ. V was pared by 4 bases and J by 1 base, with 8 bases between. CDR3 size: 14 residues.

This clonotype was seen a single time. The genes are TRBV2 and TRBJ2-3, with D possibly being TRBD2 (7 bases). Trimming cost V 3 bases and J 8 bases, with 15 bases left between them. Per germline, CDR1 SNHLY and CDR2 FYNNEI. The CDR3 contains 14 residues. The CDR3 coding sequence is TGTGCCAGCAGTGATCCGGGGGGCTATCGTACGCAGTATTTT. Residues: CASSDPGGYRTQYF.

This chain joins TRBV20-1 and TRBJ2-1; 8 nucleotides align to TRBD1. Losses at the gene ends were 5 bases for V and 7 bases for J; bases not matched to a gene: 4. From germline, CDR1 is DFQATT and CDR2 SNEGSKA (reference sequence). The CDR3 has 12 residues. CDR3 nucleotides: TGCAGTGCTTGGGACAGGCTTAATGAGCAGTTCTTC. Its protein is CSAWDRLNEQFF.

The chain links TRBV24-1 to TRBJ1-2; D not resolved. This CDR3 has 12 amino acids. The germline V gene encodes CDR1 KGHDR and CDR2 SFDVKD. Trimming pared 4 bases from V and 2 bases from J, leaving 4 bases between. This CDR3 is CATSEGNYGYTF. The CDR3 nucleotides read TGTGCCACCAGTGAGGGAAACTATGGCTACACCTTC.

In this sample, this clonotype turned up once. The rearrangement uses TRBV12-3 or TRBV12-4 and TRBJ2-3, with a possible D match to TRBD2 (7 bases). The CDR3 loop spans 12 amino acids. Trimming cost V 8 bases and J 8 bases, with 14 bases left between them. CDR3 amino acids: CASGGARGTQYF. The CDR3 DNA sequence: TGTGCCAGCGGGGGGGCGAGGGGTACGCAGTATTTT.

This chain links TRBV20-1 with TRBJ2-5; the match to TRBD2 covers 8 bases. CDR1 and CDR2 from the germline V gene are DFQATT and SNEGSKA (reference sequence). The CDR3 loop spans 17 amino acids. The V segment lost 1 base and the J segment 1 base; nucleotides outside the gene matches: 11. The chain's CDR3 is CSARVAGRGGPQETQYF. The CDR3 nucleotides read TGCAGTGCTAGAGTAGCGGGGAGAGGGGGGCCCCAAGAGACCCAGTACTTC.

The chain employs TRBV13 and TRBJ2-3, with a weak D call TRBD2 (5 bases). Trimming removed 1 base from V and 2 bases from J, with 10 bases in between. This CDR3 has 15 residues. The germline gives CDR1 PRHDT, CDR2 FYEKMQ (reference sequence). The CDR3 sequence is CASSLDGAVTDTQYF. The CDR3 DNA is TGTGCCAGCAGCTTAGACGGAGCGGTCACAGATACGCAGTATTTT.

The chain links TRBV23-1 to TRBJ1-5; weak D call: TRBD1 (6 bases). TRBV23-1 is treated as an ORF (open reading frame) with a function not yet certain. Deletions cut 10 bases from V and 4 bases from J, with 20 bases between. This CDR3 region has 15 residues. CDR3 DNA: TGCGCCAACGTGAGAGGAGGGACAAGGAATCAGCCCCAGCATTTT. It encodes CANVRGGTRNQPQHF.

This clonotype was observed a single time. The rearrangement links TRBV4-2 to TRBJ2-7; TRBD1 matches 8 bases. CDR1 is LGHNA, CDR2 YNFKEQ, per germline. This CDR3 comprises 16 residues. With V trimmed by 3 bases and J by 1 base, 8 bases remained unmatched. As DNA, the CDR3 is TGTGCCAGCAGCCAGATACCCGGGACAGGATCCTACGAGCAGTACTTC. It encodes CASSQIPGTGSYEQYF.

This clonotype has a single count. V and J are TRBV14 and TRBJ2-2, with D perhaps matching TRBD1 (5 bases). Between the trimmed V and J ends, which lost 3 bases and 4 bases, there was a span of 6 bases. CDR1 SGHDN and CDR2 FVKESK come from the germline V gene. The CDR3 runs to 13 residues. In DNA form, the CDR3 reads TGTGCCAGCAGCCACCAGGGCACCGGGGAGCTGTTTTTT. Amino acid sequence: CASSHQGTGELFF.

The chain couples TRBV6-5 to TRBJ1-6, with no clear D. Germline V gene sequence: CDR1 MNHEY, CDR2 SVGAGI. Trimming left V 6 bases short and J 4 bases short, with 13 bases between. The CDR3 sequence is 15 residues long. CDR3 loop: CASSHPKGYNSPLHF. CDR3 DNA sequence: TGTGCCAGCAGCCACCCGAAGGGATATAATTCACCCCTCCACTTT.

With regard to this clonotype: At one end, the junction sequence differs from germline, possibly due to a read error. V is TRBV5-6 and J is TRBJ1-1; no reliable D call. The CDR3 runs 14 residues. The germline V gene encodes CDR1 SGHDT and CDR2 YYEEEE. The CDR3 reads CASSLEGWSTEAFF. CDR3 bases: TGTGCCAGCAGCTTGGAGGGATGGAGCACTGAAGCCTTCTTT. Looking up the rest from reference TRBV5-6 and TRBJ1-1 gives the full variable domain: DAGVTQSPTHLIKTRGQQVTLRCSPKSGHDTVSWYQQALGQGPQFIFQYYEEEERQRGNFPDRFSGHQFPNYSSELNVNALLLGDSALYLCASSLEGWSTEAFFGQGTRLTVV.

This rearrangement joins TRBV29-1 to TRBJ1-5; a possible D gene is TRBD1 (5 bases). V was cut by 4 bases and J by 7 bases, with 14 bases left in between. The germline V gene has CDR1 SQVTM and CDR2 ANQGSEA. This CDR3 contains 13 residues. DNA of the CDR3: TGCAGCGTTGTAGGCAGGGTGGACCAGCCCCAGCATTTT. This codes for CSVVGRVDQPQHF.

In DNA form, the CDR3 reads TGTGCCAGCTCACTTCCTATTGGACAGGGGAACTACAATGAGCAGTTCTTC. It specifies CASSLPIGQGNYNEQFF. This chain connects TRBV18 to TRBJ2-1; TRBD1 matches 9 bases. Germline CDR1 reads KGHSH; CDR2 reads LQKENI. The junction had 10 bases not matched to a gene; V was cut back by 4 bases and J by 3 bases. The CDR3 is 17 residues long.

The chain couples TRBV6-6 to TRBJ1-2; D is possibly TRBD1 (5 bases). The germline gives CDR1 MNHNY, CDR2 SVGAGI (reference sequence). The CDR3 has 14 amino acids. V was cut by 5 bases and J by 8 bases, with 18 bases left in between. The CDR3 DNA is TGTGCCAGCAGTACCTCGGGGACGGAAGGAGGCTACACCTTC. It encodes CASSTSGTEGGYTF.

V usage is TRBV3-1 and J usage is TRBJ2-5; 7 nucleotides align to TRBD2. The CDR3 totals 16 residues. After removal of 3 bases from V and 6 bases from J, the junction contained 13 bases not matched to a gene. Germline V lookup: CDR1 LGHDT, CDR2 YNNKEL (reference sequence). The CDR3 bases are TGTGCCAGCAGCCAGGGGGGGACCCCGGGGCGGCAGACCCAGTACTTC. Translated: CASSQGGTPGRQTQYF.

The chain links TRBV20-1 to TRBJ2-1; D call uncertain. V dropped 3 bases and J dropped 0 bases, with 15 bases sitting between them. Per the germline V gene, CDR1 is DFQATT and CDR2 is SNEGSKA (reference sequence). This CDR3 is built from 16 residues. CDR3 nucleotides: TGCAGTGCTAGTGTGGCGAAGTTGAGCTCCTACAATGAGCAGTTCTTC. Protein sequence: CSASVAKLSSYNEQFF.

The V and J genes are TRBV2 and TRBJ2-1; no clear D. There are 13 residues in the CDR3. Germline CDR1 and CDR2: SNHLY and FYNNEI. V was pared by 6 bases and J by 7 bases, with 13 bases between. The DNA for the CDR3 is TGTGCCAGCAGGTTCCTGCTCGAGAATGAGCAGTTCTTC. Amino acids: CASRFLLENEQFF.

This sequence joins TRBV6-5 and TRBJ2-7; a possible D gene is TRBD2 (5 bases). The CDR3 length is 15 residues. Germline CDR1 is MNHEY and CDR2 is SVGAGI. V was clipped by 6 bases and J by 3 bases, with 18 bases between them. The CDR3 DNA reads TGTGCCAGCAGCCCCGGACTGGGTATCAGCTACGAGCAGTACTTC. It specifies CASSPGLGISYEQYF.

The V gene is TRBV12-5, the J gene TRBJ1-2, with a possible D match to TRBD1 (5 bases). CDR1 is LGHNT, CDR2 FRNRAP, per germline. The CDR3 runs 15 residues. The V gene lost 4 bases and the J gene lost 4 bases, with 16 bases spanning the gap. The CDR3 nucleotides are TGTGCTAGTGGTTCCCAGGGTCCGCAGGGCTATGGCTACACCTTC. Protein: CASGSQGPQGYGYTF.

This clonotype was recorded only once. V is TRBV5-1 and J is TRBJ1-6; D is unresolved. The CDR3 length is 13 residues. Trimming cost V 0 bases and J 12 bases, with 10 bases left between them. Looked up from germline, CDR1 is SGHRS and CDR2 is YFSETQ. CDR3 loop: CASSLGPDGPLHF. The DNA of the CDR3 is TGCGCCAGCAGCTTGGGACCCGACGGACCCCTCCACTTT.

This chain links TRBV5-1 with TRBJ1-6; D is ambiguous. CDR1 and CDR2 (germline): SGHRS, YFSETQ. Deletions cut 4 bases from V and 8 bases from J, with 16 bases between. The CDR3 covers 15 residues. The CDR3 sequence: CASSTREGSHSPLHF. The CDR3 DNA is TGCGCCAGCAGCACGCGCGAGGGATCTCATTCACCCCTCCACTTT.

This clonotype showed up just once. This rearrangement joins TRBV29-1 to TRBJ2-7; D perhaps matches TRBD2 (6 bases). There are 14 residues in the CDR3. CDR1 is SQVTM, CDR2 ANQGSEA, per germline. V dropped 4 bases and J dropped 4 bases, with 17 bases sitting between them. CDR3 in DNA: TGCAGCGTTGTTTTGCTAGCGCGGAATTACGAGCAGTACTTC. Its translation: CSVVLLARNYEQYF.

The chain carries TRBV9 and TRBJ2-5; 10 bases fit TRBD2. Germline CDR1 is SGDLS and CDR2 is YYNGEE. V dropped 1 base and J dropped 2; count of bases not matched to a gene: 5. There are 16 residues in the CDR3. CDR3 in amino acids: CASSVRQTSGQETQYF. CDR3 nucleotides: TGTGCCAGCAGCGTACGCCAGACTAGCGGGCAAGAGACCCAGTACTTC.